This note documents a single TCR beta chain sequence. TCRdb re-called the 5' RACE reads and catalogs CDR3 proteins one per entry, DNA excluded. The sample includes about 150,000 distinct CDR3 sequences. This CDR3 is 14 amino acids long. Germline CDR1 is LNHDA and CDR2 is SQIVND (reference sequence). The source of the sample is a study of monozygotic twins with inflammatory bowel disease. No T cells were sorted before total RNA was taken from whole blood. V usage is TRBV19 and J usage is TRBJ2-4; TCRdb reports TRBD2, a call that lacks DNA to check it against. This TCR came from a human donor with ulcerative colitis or Crohn's disease, or a healthy co-twin of an affected twin (not recorded which). Sequencing used blood. The CDR3 reads CASSRREPKNIQYF.